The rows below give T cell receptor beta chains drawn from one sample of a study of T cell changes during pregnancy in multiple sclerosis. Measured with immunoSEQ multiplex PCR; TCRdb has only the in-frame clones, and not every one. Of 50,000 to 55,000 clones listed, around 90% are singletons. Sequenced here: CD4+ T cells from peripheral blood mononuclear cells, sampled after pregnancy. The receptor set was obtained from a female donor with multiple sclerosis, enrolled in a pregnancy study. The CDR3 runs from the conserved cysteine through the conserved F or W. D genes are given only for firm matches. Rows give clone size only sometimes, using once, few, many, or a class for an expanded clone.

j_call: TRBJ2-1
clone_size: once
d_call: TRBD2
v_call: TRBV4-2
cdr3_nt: TGTGCCAGCAGCCGCCAGCGGGGTTACAATGAGCAGTTCTTC
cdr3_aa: CASSRQRGYNEQFF

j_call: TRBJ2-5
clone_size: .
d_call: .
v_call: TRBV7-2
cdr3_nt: TGTGCCAGCAGCTTATCTGTGAGGGCCCAAGAGACCCAGTACTTC
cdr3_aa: CASSLSVRAQETQYF

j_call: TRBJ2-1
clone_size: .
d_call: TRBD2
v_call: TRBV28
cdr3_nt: TGTGCCAGCAGCCGATCTAGCGGGAGCATCAATGAGCAGTTCTTC
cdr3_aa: CASSRSSGSINEQFF

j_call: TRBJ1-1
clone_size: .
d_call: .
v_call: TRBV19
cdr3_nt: TGTGCCAGTAGTATAGATTCTCCAGGCCTGAACACTGAAGCTTTCTTT
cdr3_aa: CASSIDSPGLNTEAFF

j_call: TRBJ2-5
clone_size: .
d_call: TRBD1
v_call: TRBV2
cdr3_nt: TGTGCCAGCAGTGCGGACAGGGTTCTACAAGAGACCCAGTACTTC
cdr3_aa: CASSADRVLQETQYF

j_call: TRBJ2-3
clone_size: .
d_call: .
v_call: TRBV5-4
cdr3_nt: TGTGCCAGCAGCTTGGGAAGGGGGACAGATACGCAGTATTTT
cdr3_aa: CASSLGRGTDTQYF

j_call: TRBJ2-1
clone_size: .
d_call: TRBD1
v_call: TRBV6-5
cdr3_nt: TGTGCCAGCAGATTGGGACAGGGGGGCTACAATGAGCAGTTCTTC
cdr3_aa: CASRLGQGGYNEQFF

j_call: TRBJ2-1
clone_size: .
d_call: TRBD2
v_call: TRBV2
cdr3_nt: TGTGCCAGCAGTGAACGGAGCGGGGATTACAATGAGCAGTTCTTC
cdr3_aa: CASSERSGDYNEQFF

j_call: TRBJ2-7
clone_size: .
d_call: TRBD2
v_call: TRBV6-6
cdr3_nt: TGTGCCAGCAGGCGACTAGCGGGACAACACGAGCAGTACTTC
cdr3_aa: CASRRLAGQHEQYF

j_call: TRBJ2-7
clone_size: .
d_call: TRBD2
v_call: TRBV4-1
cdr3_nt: TGCGCCAGCAGCCAGGCGGGGGGGCCCTACGAGCAGTACTTC
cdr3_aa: CASSQAGGPYEQYF

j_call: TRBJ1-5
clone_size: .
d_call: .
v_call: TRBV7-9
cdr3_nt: TGTGCCAGCAGCGACGGCCAGGGCCATAGCAATCAGCCCCAGCATTTT
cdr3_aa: CASSDGQGHSNQPQHF

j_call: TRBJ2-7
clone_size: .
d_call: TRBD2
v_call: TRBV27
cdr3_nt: TGTGCCAGCAGTGGCCCTTCTAGCGGGAGTCCCCACGAGCAGTACTTC
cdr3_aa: CASSGPSSGSPHEQYF

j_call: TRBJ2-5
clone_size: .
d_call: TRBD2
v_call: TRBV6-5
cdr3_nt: TGTGCCAGCAGTTATTTAGCGGGGCTAGGGGAGACCCAGTACTTC
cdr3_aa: CASSYLAGLGETQYF

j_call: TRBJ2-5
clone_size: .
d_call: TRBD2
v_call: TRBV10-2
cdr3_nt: TGCGCCAGCTCCGTAGCGGGAGAGACCCAGTACTTC
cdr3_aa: CASSVAGETQYF

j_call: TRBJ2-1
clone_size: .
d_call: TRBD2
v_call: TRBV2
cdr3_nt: TGTGCCAGTAAGGGGACTAGCGGGAGTTCAAATGAGCAGTTCTTC
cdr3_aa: CASKGTSGSSNEQFF

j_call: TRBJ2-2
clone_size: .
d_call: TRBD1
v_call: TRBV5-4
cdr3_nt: TGTGCCAGCAGCCACAGGGGGAAGTCGAACACCGGGGAGCTGTTTTTT
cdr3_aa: CASSHRGKSNTGELFF

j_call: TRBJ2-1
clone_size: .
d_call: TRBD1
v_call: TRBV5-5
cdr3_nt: TGTGCCAGCAGCTTAGGGGGAAACAGGGGGGCCAATGAGCAGTTCTTC
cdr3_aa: CASSLGGNRGANEQFF

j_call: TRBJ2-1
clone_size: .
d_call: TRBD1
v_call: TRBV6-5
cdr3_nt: TGTGCCAGCAGTAGGACAGGGGGTTCCTACAATGAGCAGTTCTTC
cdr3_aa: CASSRTGGSYNEQFF

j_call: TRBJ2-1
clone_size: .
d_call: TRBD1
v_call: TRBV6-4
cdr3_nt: TGTGCCAGCAGAGCGACGGACAGGGACTACAATGAGCAGTTCTTC
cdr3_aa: CASRATDRDYNEQFF

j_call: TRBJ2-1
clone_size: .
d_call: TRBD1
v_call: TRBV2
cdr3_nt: TGTGCCAGCAAGGGGGCAGCTGAGCAGTTCTTC
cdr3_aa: CASKGAAEQFF

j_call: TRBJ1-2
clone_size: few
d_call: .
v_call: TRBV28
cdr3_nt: TGTGCCAGCAGTCGTGGTGGCTCGGGATATGGCTACACCTTC
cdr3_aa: CASSRGGSGYGYTF

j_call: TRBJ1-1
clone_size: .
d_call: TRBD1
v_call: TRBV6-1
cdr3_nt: TGTGCCAGCAGCGGAGGGACAGGGAGCACTGAAGCTTTCTTT
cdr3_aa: CASSGGTGSTEAFF

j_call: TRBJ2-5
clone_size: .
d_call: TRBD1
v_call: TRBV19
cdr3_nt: TGTGCCAGTAGTATGGGGACAGGTGGGAAGCAAGAGACCCAGTACTTC
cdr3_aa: CASSMGTGGKQETQYF

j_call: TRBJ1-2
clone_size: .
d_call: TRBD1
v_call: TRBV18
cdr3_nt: TGTGCCAGCTCACCCGGACAGGGCCCCCTCGGAGGTGGCTACACCTTC
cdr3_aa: CASSPGQGPLGGGYTF

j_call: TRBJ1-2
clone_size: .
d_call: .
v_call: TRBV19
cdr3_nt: TGTGCCAGTAGTATTGACAGGAGGAACTATGGCTACACCTTC
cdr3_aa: CASSIDRRNYGYTF

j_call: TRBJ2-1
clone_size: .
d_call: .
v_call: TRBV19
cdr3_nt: TGTGCCAGTAGTATAGTTAGGAGTGAGCAGTTCTTC
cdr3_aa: CASSIVRSEQFF

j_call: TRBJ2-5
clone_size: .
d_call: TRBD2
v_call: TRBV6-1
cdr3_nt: TGTGCCAACTCGTACGGGGGGAAGTGGGAGACCCAGTACTTC
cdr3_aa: CANSYGGKWETQYF

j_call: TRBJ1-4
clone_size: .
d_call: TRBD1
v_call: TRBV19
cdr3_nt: TGTGCCAGTAGTATGGGTGACAGGGGGAATGAAAAACTGTTTTTT
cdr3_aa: CASSMGDRGNEKLFF

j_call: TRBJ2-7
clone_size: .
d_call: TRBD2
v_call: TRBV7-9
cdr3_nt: TGTGCCAGCAGCTCCCGACTAGCGGGAAGGGGGCAGGACGAGCAGTACTTC
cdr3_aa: CASSSRLAGRGQDEQYF

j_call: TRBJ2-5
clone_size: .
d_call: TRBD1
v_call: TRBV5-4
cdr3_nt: TGTGCCAGCAGCCCGGCAGGGGGAAAGGGAGAGACCCAGTACTTC
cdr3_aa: CASSPAGGKGETQYF

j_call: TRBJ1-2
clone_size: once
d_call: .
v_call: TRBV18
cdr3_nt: TGTGCCAGCTCACTCGACATCTATAACTATGGCTACACCTTC
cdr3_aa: CASSLDIYNYGYTF

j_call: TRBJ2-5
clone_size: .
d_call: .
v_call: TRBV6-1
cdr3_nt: TGTGCCAGCAGTGTGGCGGGGCTAGAGACCCAGTACTTC
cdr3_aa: CASSVAGLETQYF

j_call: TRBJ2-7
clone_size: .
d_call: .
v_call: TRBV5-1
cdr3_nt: TGCGCCAGCAGCTATTCGGGGTCGCTGATCTCCTACGAGCAGTACTTC
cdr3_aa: CASSYSGSLISYEQYF

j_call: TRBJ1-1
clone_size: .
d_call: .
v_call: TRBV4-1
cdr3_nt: TGCGCCAGCAGCCAAGAGGAGCGGAACACTGAAGCTTTCTTT
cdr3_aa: CASSQEERNTEAFF

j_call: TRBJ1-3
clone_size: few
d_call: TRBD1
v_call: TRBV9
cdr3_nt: TGTGCCAGCAGCGTAGCCGGACAGGGGCTAAACACCATATATTTT
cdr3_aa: CASSVAGQGLNTIYF

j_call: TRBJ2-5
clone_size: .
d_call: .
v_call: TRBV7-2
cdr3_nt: TGTGCCAGCAGCTTTAAGCGGCAAGAGACCCAGTACTTC
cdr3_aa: CASSFKRQETQYF

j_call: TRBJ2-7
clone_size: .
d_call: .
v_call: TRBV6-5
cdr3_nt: TGTGCCAGCACCGAAACGGGGTACGAGCAGTACTTC
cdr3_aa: CASTETGYEQYF

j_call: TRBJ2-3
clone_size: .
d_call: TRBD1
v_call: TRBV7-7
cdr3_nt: TGTGCCAGCAGCCCTAGACAGGGATCAGATACGCAGTATTTT
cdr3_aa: CASSPRQGSDTQYF

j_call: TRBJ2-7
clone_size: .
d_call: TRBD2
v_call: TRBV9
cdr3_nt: TGTGCCAGCAGCGTCGGACTAGCGGGGTCCTACGAGCAGTACTTC
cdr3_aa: CASSVGLAGSYEQYF

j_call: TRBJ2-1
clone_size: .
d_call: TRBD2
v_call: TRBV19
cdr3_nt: TGTGCCAGTAGCACCCTAGCGGGACCCGTCAATGAGCAGTTCTTC
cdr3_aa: CASSTLAGPVNEQFF

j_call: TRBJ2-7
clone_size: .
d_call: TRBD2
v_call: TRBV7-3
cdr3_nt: TGTGCCAGCAGCTTAGGAGCGGGAGGGCCCCACGAGCAGTACTTC
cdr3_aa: CASSLGAGGPHEQYF

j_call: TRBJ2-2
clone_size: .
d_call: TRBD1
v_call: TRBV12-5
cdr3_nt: TGTGCTAGTGGCCGATTTACCGGGACAGGGGACGGGGAGCTGTTTTTT
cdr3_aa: CASGRFTGTGDGELFF

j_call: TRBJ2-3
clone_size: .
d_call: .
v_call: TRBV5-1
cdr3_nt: TGCGCCAGCAGTTTTATAGCGGGCACAGATACGCAGTATTTT
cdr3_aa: CASSFIAGTDTQYF

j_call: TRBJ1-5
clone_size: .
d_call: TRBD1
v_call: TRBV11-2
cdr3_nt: TGTGCCAGCAGCTTAGGGAGGGGGCAAGGGAAAAATCAGCCCCAGCATTTT
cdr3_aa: CASSLGRGQGKNQPQHF

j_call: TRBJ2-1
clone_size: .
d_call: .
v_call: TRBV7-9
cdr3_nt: TGTGCCAGCAGCACACTAGAAAATGAGCAGTTCTTC
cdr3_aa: CASSTLENEQFF

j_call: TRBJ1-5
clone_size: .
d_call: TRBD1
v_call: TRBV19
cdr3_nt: TGTGCCAGTAGGGGACAGGGGCACAATCAGCCCCAGCATTTT
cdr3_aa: CASRGQGHNQPQHF

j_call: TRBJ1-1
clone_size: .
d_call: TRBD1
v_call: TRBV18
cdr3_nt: TGTGCCAGCTCACCACGGGACAGGGAATTGAACACTGAAGCTTTCTTT
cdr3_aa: CASSPRDRELNTEAFF

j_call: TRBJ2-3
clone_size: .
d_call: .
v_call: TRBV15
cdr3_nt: TGTGCCACCAGCAGAGACCGCGGGCCAGATACGCAGTATTTT
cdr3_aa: CATSRDRGPDTQYF

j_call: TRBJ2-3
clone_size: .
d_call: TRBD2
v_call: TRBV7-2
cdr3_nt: TGTGCCAGCAGCTTAGCGGGAGGGCCCACAGATACGCAGTATTTT
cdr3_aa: CASSLAGGPTDTQYF

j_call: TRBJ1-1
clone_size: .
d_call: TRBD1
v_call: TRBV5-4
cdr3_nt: TGTGCCAGCAGCCCCGATGACAGGGGGCACACTGAAGCTTTCTTT
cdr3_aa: CASSPDDRGHTEAFF

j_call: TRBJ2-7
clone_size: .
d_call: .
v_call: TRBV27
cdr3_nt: TGTGCCAGCAGTCCGCCGCGAGTCGGTTCGTCCTACGAGCAGTACTTC
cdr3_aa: CASSPPRVGSSYEQYF

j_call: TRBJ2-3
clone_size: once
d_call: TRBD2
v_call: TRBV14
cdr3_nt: TGTGCCAGCAGCCAAGTCGCGGGGGGGCCAAGTGCGCAGTATTTT
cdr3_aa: CASSQVAGGPSAQYF

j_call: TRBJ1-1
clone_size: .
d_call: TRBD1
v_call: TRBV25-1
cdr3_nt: TGTGCCAGCAGTCCGCGGACAGGGGTTATGAACACTGAAGCTTTCTTT
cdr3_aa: CASSPRTGVMNTEAFF

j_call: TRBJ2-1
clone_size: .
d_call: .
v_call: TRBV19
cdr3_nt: TGTGCCAGTAGTATAGGGAGAACAGGCTCCTACAATGAGCAGTTCTTC
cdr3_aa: CASSIGRTGSYNEQFF

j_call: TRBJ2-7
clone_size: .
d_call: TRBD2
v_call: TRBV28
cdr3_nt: TGTGCCAGCAGTTTAACGGCTAGCGGGAGCTACGAGCAGTACTTC
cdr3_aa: CASSLTASGSYEQYF

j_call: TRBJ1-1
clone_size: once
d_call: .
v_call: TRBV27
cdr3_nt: TGTGCCAGCAGTTCAGCCATACTTACTGGACAGCGAGAAGCTTTCTTT
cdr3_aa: CASSSAILTGQREAFF

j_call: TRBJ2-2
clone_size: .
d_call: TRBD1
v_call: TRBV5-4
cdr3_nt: TGTGCCAGCAGCCAGGGACAGGGCCGGGCCGGGGAGCTGTTTTTT
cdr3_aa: CASSQGQGRAGELFF

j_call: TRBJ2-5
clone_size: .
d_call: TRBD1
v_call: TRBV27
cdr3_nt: TGTGCCAGCAGCCCGGGACAGAACCAAGAGACCCAGTACTTC
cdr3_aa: CASSPGQNQETQYF

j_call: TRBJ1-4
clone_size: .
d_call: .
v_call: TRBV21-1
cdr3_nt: TGTGCCAGCAGCAATGGCAGGGGGCTAGCTAATGAAAAACTGTTTTTT
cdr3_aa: CASSNGRGLANEKLFF

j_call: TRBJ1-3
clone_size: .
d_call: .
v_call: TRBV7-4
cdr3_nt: TGTGCCAGCACCAACTCTGGAAACACCATATATTTT
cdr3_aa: CASTNSGNTIYF